Each of the 28 T cell receptor beta chains below was sequenced from the same sample in a study of CD8 T cells in ankylosing spondylitis. Study results and caveats: Blood of patients with ankylosing spondylitis appeared to be characterized by a TCR beta motif of eight highly homologous variants.

What these receptors recognize is not known. In TCRdb, the 5' RACE reads were re-called with MiXCR into one record per CDR3 protein. The data hold hundreds of thousands of distinct CDR3 sequences, with approximately 17% observed a single time. Material: blood, either unsorted or a sorted T cell fraction (not recorded which). All receptors derive from a male donor with ankylosing spondylitis.

This clonotype came up once. V gene TRBV9 combines with J gene TRBJ2-2; TRBD2 matches at 7 bases. Germline values: CDR1 SGDLS, CDR2 YYNGEE. V shed 0 bases, J shed 5 bases, and the junction held 4 bases outside the gene matches. The CDR3 runs to 15 residues. The CDR3: CASSVVSRGTGELFF. DNA of the CDR3: TGTGCCAGCAGCGTAGTCTCGCGGGGGACCGGGGAGCTGTTTTTT. The whole variable domain, filled in from reference TRBV9 and TRBJ2-2, reads DSGVTQTPKHLITATGQRVTLRCSPRSGDLSVYWYQQSLDQGLQFLIQYYNGEERAKGNILERFSAQQFPDLHSELNLSSLELGDSALYFCASSVVSRGTGELFFGEGSRLTVL.

V usage is TRBV12-3 or TRBV12-4 and J usage is TRBJ1-1, with D perhaps matching TRBD1 (6 bases). This CDR3 region has 16 residues. V was clipped by 7 bases and J by 2 bases, with 20 bases between them. DNA for the CDR3: TGTGCCAGCACCCCACGGGCAGGGGATGTAAACACTGAAGCTTTCTTT. The encoded protein is CASTPRAGDVNTEAFF.

This clonotype appeared a few times. The CDR3 DNA is TGTGCCAGCAGCTTAAATGGCAGGGGGTTCAATCAGCCCCAGCATTTT. This encodes CASSLNGRGFNQPQHF. The genes are TRBV7-2 and TRBJ1-5; 7 positions match TRBD1. Germline-derived CDR1 and CDR2 are SGHTA and FQGNSA. With 2 bases clipped from V and 3 bases from J, the junction kept 7 bases outside the gene matches. The CDR3 spans 16 residues. Full variable domain (remainder filled in from reference TRBV7-2 and TRBJ1-5): GAGVSQSPSNKVTEKGKDVELRCDPISGHTALYWYRQSLGQGLEFLIYFQGNSAPDKSGLPSDRFSAERTGGSVSTLTIQRTQQEDSAVYLCASSLNGRGFNQPQHFGDGTRLSIL.

The chain couples TRBV20-1 to TRBJ2-3; TRBD1 matches at 9 bases. V shed 6 bases and J 3 bases; nucleotides not matched to a gene: 7. Germline assignment: CDR1 DFQATT and CDR2 SNEGSKA (reference sequence). This CDR3 has 14 amino acids. DNA for the CDR3: TGCAGTGCCCCGGACAGGGGAAGGACAGATACGCAGTATTTT. Its translation: CSAPDRGRTDTQYF.

The chain links TRBV11-2 to TRBJ2-5, with D tentatively TRBD2 (7 bases). Germline CDR1 is SGHAT and CDR2 is FQNNGV. V lost 5 bases and J lost 0, with 19 bases in between. The CDR3 extends over 17 amino acids. CDR3 in amino acids: CASSPGRGTTYQETQYF. Here the CDR3 DNA reads TGTGCCAGCAGCCCCGGTAGGGGGACTACCTACCAAGAGACCCAGTACTTC.

This chain connects TRBV12-3 or TRBV12-4 to TRBJ1-5; D is unresolved. The CDR3 covers 15 residues. V lost 6 bases, J lost 15 bases, and 27 bases lay in between. As DNA, the CDR3 is TGTGCCAGCAGCACCACGGGGAGGCCCGTAGACCCAGCGCATTTT. Translated, it gives CASSTTGRPVDPAHF.

The sample holds a few counts of this clonotype. The germline gene is not matched at one end of the junction; a read error may be the cause. The chain employs TRBV7-9 and TRBJ1-2; D not resolved. The germline V gene encodes CDR1 SEHNR and CDR2 FQNEAQ (reference sequence). The CDR3 consists of 9 residues. The CDR3 nucleotides are TGTGCCAGCAGCTTAGAGCAGCCCTTC. Amino acids: CASSLEQPF.

The CDR3 DNA sequence: TGTGCCAGCACCAAGGGCTCGGGTAATGAGCAGTTCTTC. Translating gives CASTKGSGNEQFF. The rearrangement links TRBV12-3 or TRBV12-4 to TRBJ2-1; D is undetermined. V lost 7 bases and J 7 bases, leaving 14 bases between the germline ends. This CDR3 contains 13 residues.

This chain joins TRBV4-1 and TRBJ2-1; 13 bases fit TRBD2. Trimming at V came to 0 bases and at J to 7 bases, leaving 3 bases not matched to a gene. Germline assignment: CDR1 MGHRA and CDR2 YSYEKL. This CDR3 has 16 residues. Here the CDR3 reads CASSQETSGRRNEQFF. The CDR3 DNA follows: TGCGCCAGCAGCCAAGAGACTAGCGGGAGGAGAAATGAGCAGTTCTTC.

This clonotype was counted only a few times. The J gene is TRBJ2-7, the V gene TRBV20-1; D perhaps matches TRBD1 (5 bases). Germline V gene data show CDR1 as DFQATT and CDR2 as SNEGSKA (reference sequence). The germline V and J ends were trimmed by 6 bases and 6 bases, with 12 bases remaining between them. The CDR3 spans 11 residues. CDR3 sequence (DNA): TGCAGTGCAGGGGCAAGTGGCGAGCAGTACTTC. As protein: CSAGASGEQYF.

The chain carries TRBV7-9 and TRBJ1-5; D ambiguous. This CDR3 comprises 14 residues. V shed 2 bases and J shed 3 bases, with 8 bases lying between them. The germline CDR1 and CDR2 sequences are SEHNR and FQNEAQ (reference sequence). The CDR3 protein is CASSLMGINQPQHF. CDR3 DNA: TGTGCCAGCAGCTTAATGGGCATCAATCAGCCCCAGCATTTT.

The V and J genes are TRBV11-2 and TRBJ2-5; TRBD1 or TRBD2 may be the D gene (5 bases each). V was shortened by 3 bases and J by 5 bases, with 10 bases between the two germline ends. Germline CDR1 SGHAT, CDR2 FQNNGV. The CDR3 extends over 13 amino acids. CDR3 bases: TGTGCCAGCAGCTTCGGCAGGGACGAGACCCAGTACTTC. Amino acids: CASSFGRDETQYF. Full variable domain (rest looked up from reference TRBV11-2 and TRBJ2-5): EAGVAQSPRYKIIEKRQSVAFWCNPISGHATLYWYQQILGQGPKLLIQFQNNGVVDDSQLPKDRFSAERLKGVDSTLKIQPAKLEDSAVYLCASSFGRDETQYFGPGTRLLVL.

This clonotype has just a few counts. The J gene is TRBJ1-6, the V gene TRBV5-1, with TRBD1 matching over 12 bases. The CDR3 contains 16 residues. Germline values: CDR1 SGHRS, CDR2 YFSETQ. The trim removed 4 bases at V and 7 bases at J, leaving 6 bases unmatched. CDR3 sequence: CASSPGQGALNSPLHF. CDR3 sequence (DNA): TGCGCCAGCAGCCCGGGACAGGGGGCGCTCAATTCACCCCTCCACTTT.

This clonotype was picked up a small number of times. The rearrangement links TRBV5-1 to TRBJ1-2; TRBD1 matches at 7 bases. The CDR3 sequence is 13 residues long. Germline V gene lookup returns CDR1 SGHRS and CDR2 YFSETQ. J was trimmed by 3 bases and V by 3 bases; bases with no gene match: 2. CDR3 sequence (DNA): TGCGCCAGCAGCTATACAGGGGACTATGGCTACACCTTC. Translating gives CASSYTGDYGYTF.

This clonotype was observed at least ten times. The J gene is TRBJ2-7, the V gene TRBV20-1; D not resolved. The V end lost 5 bases, the J end lost 4 bases, and 12 bases lay between the germline ends. This CDR3 is 12 amino acids long. From germline, CDR1 is DFQATT and CDR2 SNEGSKA (reference sequence). The CDR3, as DNA: TGCAGTGCTCCCCGCCGACCTTACGAGCAGTACTTC. This translates into CSAPRRPYEQYF.

Only a few counts were recorded for this clonotype. V and J are TRBV18 and TRBJ1-2, with 7 nucleotides matching TRBD1. The CDR3 totals 15 residues. J lost 3 bases, V lost 2 bases, and 6 bases had no gene match. Per the germline V gene, CDR1 is KGHSH and CDR2 is LQKENI. The CDR3 loop is CASSPTQGTYYGYTF. The CDR3, as DNA: TGTGCCAGCTCACCAACACAGGGGACTTACTATGGCTACACCTTC.

This clonotype was found a few times. This chain connects TRBV9 to TRBJ1-1, with D possibly matching TRBD1 (6 bases). There are 13 residues in the CDR3. Germline values: CDR1 SGDLS, CDR2 YYNGEE. V was pared by 0 bases and J by 8 bases, with 11 bases between. CDR3 coding DNA: TGTGCCAGCAGCGTAGGAATGGGGGCCGAAGCTTTCTTT. Translated: CASSVGMGAEAFF.

The J gene is TRBJ2-7, the V gene TRBV12-3 or TRBV12-4, with TRBD2 matching 10 bases. The CDR3 totals 16 residues. With 1 base clipped from V and 1 base from J, the junction kept 4 bases outside the gene matches. CDR3 DNA sequence: TGTGCCAGCAGTTTAGATGGGACTAGCGCTTCCTACGAGCAGTACTTC. This encodes CASSLDGTSASYEQYF.

The V call is TRBV20-1, the J call TRBJ2-3; 10 bases are a match to TRBD1. Germline trimming cut 0 bases from V and 9 bases from J; bases unmatched to any gene: 9. This CDR3 is built from 15 residues. Germline values: CDR1 DFQATT, CDR2 SNEGSKA (reference sequence). The chain's CDR3 is CSARDRRQGAGTQYF. The CDR3 DNA follows: TGCAGTGCTAGAGATCGGAGACAGGGGGCGGGGACGCAGTATTTT.

This clonotype was observed at least ten times. The chain has TRBV10-3 and TRBJ2-7; no firm D call. CDR1 is ENHRY and CDR2 is SYGVKD in the germline V gene. The V and J ends lost 3 bases and 3 bases respectively, with 15 bases between them. This CDR3 has 15 residues. This CDR3 reads CAISDLETARYEQYF. In DNA, the CDR3 is TGTGCCATCAGTGACCTTGAGACGGCCCGCTACGAGCAGTACTTC.

This clonotype was detected a few times. For the CDR3, the DNA is TGCAGTGCTAGAAACCTCCCAGGGCGAGGGTCCTACGAGCAGTACTTC. This translates into CSARNLPGRGSYEQYF. This chain uses TRBV20-1 with TRBJ2-7; the D call may be TRBD1 or TRBD2 (5 bases each). With 2 bases removed from V and 1 base from J, the gap between germline ends came to 18 bases. The CDR3 sequence is 16 residues long. Germline V gene sequence: CDR1 DFQATT, CDR2 SNEGSKA (reference sequence).

The V gene is TRBV4-1, the J gene TRBJ2-5; perhaps TRBD1 as D (6 bases). V was pared by 0 bases and J by 7 bases, with 15 bases between. CDR3 length: 15 amino acids. Germline CDR1 and CDR2: MGHRA and YSYEKL. CDR3 residues: CASSQDPRTVGTQYF. CDR3 in DNA: TGCGCCAGCAGCCAAGATCCTAGGACAGTGGGGACCCAGTACTTC.

The chain employs TRBV2 and TRBJ1-2, with D possibly being TRBD1 (6 bases). The V gene lost 6 bases and the J gene lost 4 bases, with 15 bases spanning the gap. There are 14 residues in the CDR3. CDR1 and CDR2 (germline): SNHLY, FYNNEI. The CDR3: CASRTQTGSYGYTF. Here the CDR3 DNA reads TGTGCCAGCAGAACCCAGACAGGCTCCTATGGCTACACCTTC.

The V call is TRBV9, the J call TRBJ2-6; D is perhaps TRBD1 (6 bases). CDR3 length equals 16 residues. Germline V gives CDR1 SGDLS, CDR2 YYNGEE. Deletions cut 3 bases from V and 1 base from J, with 11 bases between. CDR3 sequence reads: CASSADSKSGANVLTF. The DNA for the CDR3 is TGTGCCAGCAGCGCGGACAGTAAATCTGGGGCCAACGTCCTGACTTTC.

The chain joins TRBV6-6 to TRBJ1-2, with a possible D match to TRBD1 (5 bases). The V end lost 4 bases, the J end lost 2 bases, and 5 bases lay between the germline ends. CDR3 length equals 12 residues. The germline gives CDR1 MNHNY, CDR2 SVGAGI (reference sequence). The CDR3 is CASSWDNYGYTF. The DNA for the CDR3 is TGTGCCAGCAGTTGGGACAACTATGGCTACACCTTC.

In this sample, this clonotype turned up a few times. The rearrangement links TRBV20-1 to TRBJ2-5; D is ambiguous. Trimming cost V 6 bases and J 2 bases, with 13 bases left between them. This CDR3 region has 13 residues. Looked up from germline, CDR1 is DFQATT and CDR2 is SNEGSKA (reference sequence). CDR3 nucleotides: TGCAGTGCCCACTTGGATAAGCAAGAGACCCAGTACTTC. It codes for CSAHLDKQETQYF.

In this sample, this clonotype turned up a few times. The chain recombines TRBV27 with TRBJ2-7; TRBD2 is a possible D gene (6 bases). V lost 3 bases and J 3 bases, leaving 12 bases between the germline ends. Germline lookup yields CDR1 MNHEY and CDR2 SMNVEV (reference sequence). This CDR3 comprises 14 residues. CDR3 bases: TGTGCCAGCAGTTTCGTGGGCGGGATCTACGAGCAGTACTTC. Its translation is CASSFVGGIYEQYF.

The rearrangement joins TRBV2 to TRBJ2-2, with D unclear. CDR3 size: 14 residues. CDR1 and CDR2 (germline): SNHLY, FYNNEI. Trimming removed 2 bases at V and 7 bases at J, with 11 bases between. CDR3 residues: CASSESTVLGELFF. CDR3 coding DNA: TGTGCCAGCAGTGAATCTACGGTCCTCGGGGAGCTGTTTTTT.